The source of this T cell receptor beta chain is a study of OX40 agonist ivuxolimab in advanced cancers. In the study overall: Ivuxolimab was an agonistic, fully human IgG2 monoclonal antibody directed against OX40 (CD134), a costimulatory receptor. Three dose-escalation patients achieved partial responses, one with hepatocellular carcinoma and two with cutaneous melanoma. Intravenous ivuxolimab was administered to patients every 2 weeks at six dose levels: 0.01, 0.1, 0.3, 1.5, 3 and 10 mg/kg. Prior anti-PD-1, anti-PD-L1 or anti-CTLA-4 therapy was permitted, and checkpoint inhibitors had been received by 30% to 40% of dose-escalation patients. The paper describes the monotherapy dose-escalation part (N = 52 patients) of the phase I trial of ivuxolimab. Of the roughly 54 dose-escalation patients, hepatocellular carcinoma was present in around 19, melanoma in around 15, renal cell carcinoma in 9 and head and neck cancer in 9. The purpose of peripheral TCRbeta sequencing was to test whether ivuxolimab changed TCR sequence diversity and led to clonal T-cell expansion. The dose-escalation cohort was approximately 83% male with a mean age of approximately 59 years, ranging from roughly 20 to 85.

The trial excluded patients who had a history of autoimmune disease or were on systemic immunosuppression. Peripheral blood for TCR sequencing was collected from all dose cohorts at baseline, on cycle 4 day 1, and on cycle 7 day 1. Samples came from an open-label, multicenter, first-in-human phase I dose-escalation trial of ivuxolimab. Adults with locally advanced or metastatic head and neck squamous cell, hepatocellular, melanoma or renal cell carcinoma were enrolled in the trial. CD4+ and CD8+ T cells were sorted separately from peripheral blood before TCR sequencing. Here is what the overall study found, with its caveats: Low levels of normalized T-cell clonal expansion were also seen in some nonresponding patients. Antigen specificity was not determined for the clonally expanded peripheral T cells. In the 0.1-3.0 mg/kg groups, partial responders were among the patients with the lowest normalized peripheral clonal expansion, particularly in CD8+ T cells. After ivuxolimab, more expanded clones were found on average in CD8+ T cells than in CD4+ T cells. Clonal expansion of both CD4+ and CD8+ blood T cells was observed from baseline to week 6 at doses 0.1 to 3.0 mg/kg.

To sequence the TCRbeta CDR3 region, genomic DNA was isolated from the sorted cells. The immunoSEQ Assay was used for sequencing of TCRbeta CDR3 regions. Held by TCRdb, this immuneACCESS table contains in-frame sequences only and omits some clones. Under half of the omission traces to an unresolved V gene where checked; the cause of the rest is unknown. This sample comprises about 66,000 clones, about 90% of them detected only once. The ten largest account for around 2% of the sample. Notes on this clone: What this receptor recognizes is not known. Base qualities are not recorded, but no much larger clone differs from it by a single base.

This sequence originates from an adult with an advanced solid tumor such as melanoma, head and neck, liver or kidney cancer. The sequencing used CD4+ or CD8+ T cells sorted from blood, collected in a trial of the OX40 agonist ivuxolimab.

The CDR3 reads CASSLGIGQGPYGYTF. The nucleotides read TGTGCCAGCAGCTTAGGTATTGGGCAGGGACCCTATGGCTACACCTTC. Rearrangement joined TRBV7-2 to TRBJ1-2, with TRBD1 perhaps the D gene, on 5 matching bases. Measured from the cysteine to the phenylalanine, the CDR3 is 16 residues long. This entry keeps only the CDR3 DNA: 48 bases, framed from base 1. V lost 1 base and J lost 4 bases; the stretch between them is 16 bases long. The germline V gene supplies CDR1 SGHTA and CDR2 FQGNSA. When the CDR3 is completed using the reference TRBV7-2 and TRBJ1-2 genes on either side, the full variable domain is GAGVSQSPSNKVTEKGKDVELRCDPISGHTALYWYRQSLGQGLEFLIYFQGNSAPDKSGLPSDRFSAERTGGSVSTLTIQRTQQEDSAVYLCASSLGIGQGPYGYTFGSGTRLTVV.